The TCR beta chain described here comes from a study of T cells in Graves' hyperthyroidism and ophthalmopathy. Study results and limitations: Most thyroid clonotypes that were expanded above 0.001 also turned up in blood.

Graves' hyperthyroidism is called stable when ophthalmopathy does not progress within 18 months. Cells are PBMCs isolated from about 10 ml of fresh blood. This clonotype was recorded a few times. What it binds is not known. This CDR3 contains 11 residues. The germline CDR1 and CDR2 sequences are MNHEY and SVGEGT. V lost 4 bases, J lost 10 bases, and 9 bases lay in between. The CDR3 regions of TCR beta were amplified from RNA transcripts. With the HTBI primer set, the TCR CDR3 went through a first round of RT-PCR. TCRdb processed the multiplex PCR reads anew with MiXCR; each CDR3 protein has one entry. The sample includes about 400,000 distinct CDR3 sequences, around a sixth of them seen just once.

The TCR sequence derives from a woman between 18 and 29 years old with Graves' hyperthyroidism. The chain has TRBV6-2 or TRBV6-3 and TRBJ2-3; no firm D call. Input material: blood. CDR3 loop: CASSLSPSQYF. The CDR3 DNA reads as TGTGCCAGCAGTTTATCTCCTTCGCAGTATTTT.